This T cell receptor (beta chain) appears in the sequencing data of a study of OX40 agonist ivuxolimab in advanced cancers. Looking at the study overall: Among those enrolled, mean age was roughly 55 years (range roughly 20 to 85) and 82.7% were male.

Study-level results: Antigen specificity of clonally expanded peripheral T cells was not established. On average, CD8+ T cells showed a greater number of expanded clones than CD4+.

A note on this clone: Antigen: not known.

The study sampled blood at baseline, cycle 4 day 1, and cycle 7 day 1. Method: immunoSEQ multiplex PCR; TCRdb's copy keeps in-frame clones and lacks some. Here the sample spans about 18,000 clones, 80% to 85% being singletons. Sequencing used CD4+ or CD8+ T cells sorted from blood, obtained in a trial of the OX40 agonist ivuxolimab. The source is an adult with an advanced solid tumor such as melanoma, head and neck, liver or kidney cancer.

The CDR3 protein is CAWSVGGPLHF. For the CDR3, the DNA is TGTGCCTGGAGTGTAGGAGGACCCCTCCACTTT. This chain links TRBV30 with TRBJ1-6, with no clear D. The V end lost 0 bases, the J end lost 12 bases, and 6 bases lay between the germline ends. The CDR3 has 11 residues. The germline CDR1 and CDR2 sequences are GTSNPN and SVGIG (reference sequence).